These 6 T cell receptor beta chains originate from one sample sequenced in a study of STAT5B mutations in CD4+ large granular lymphocyte leukemia. Libraries were prepared by immunoSEQ multiplex PCR; TCRdb keeps only in-frame clonotypes and omits some of them. The sample shows some 30,000 clones, around 80% of them seen only once. Sequenced material: CD4+ T cells from blood buffy coats. The source is a human donor in good health.

CDR3 nucleotide sequence: TGTGCCAGCAGCCCTACAGGGGGCGAAGTTAATGAGCAGTTCTTC. It is translated as CASSPTGGEVNEQFF. The rearrangement joins TRBV9 to TRBJ2-1; the match to TRBD1 covers 9 bases. CDR3 length: 15 residues. Germline loops: CDR1 SGDLS, CDR2 YYNGEE. V lost 4 bases to trimming and J lost 7 bases; unmatched junction nucleotides: 9.

The rearrangement uses TRBV7-2 and TRBJ1-2; a weak D match, TRBD1 (5 bases). CDR1 and CDR2 from the germline V gene are SGHTA and FQGNSA. CDR3 length: 14 amino acids. V was clipped by 5 bases and J by 5 bases, with 15 bases between them. This CDR3 is CASSPSGTVYGYTF. DNA of the CDR3: TGTGCCAGCAGCCCCTCCGGGACCGTTTATGGCTACACCTTC.

This clone showed up just a few times. The rearrangement links TRBV6-5 to TRBJ1-6; unclear D gene. The V end was cut by 5 bases, the J end by 10 bases, with 9 bases between. The CDR3 totals 12 residues. The V gene's germline CDR1 is MNHEY and CDR2 SVGAGI. In nucleotides, the CDR3 is TGTGCCAGCAGTCCCCAGGACTCACCCCTCCACTTT. Protein: CASSPQDSPLHF.

This chain uses TRBV10-3 with TRBJ2-7; TRBD2 matches at 11 bases. The germline V gene has CDR1 ENHRY and CDR2 SYGVKD. The CDR3 covers 13 residues. V shed 8 bases, J shed 3 bases, and the junction held 3 bases outside the gene matches. This CDR3 is CAIGTSGNYEQYF. In DNA, the CDR3 is TGTGCCATCGGGACTAGCGGAAACTACGAGCAGTACTTC.

The chain has TRBV28 and TRBJ2-2, with 9 bases aligning to TRBD2. From germline, CDR1 is MDHEN and CDR2 SYDVKM. The CDR3 has 15 residues. The V gene end was trimmed by 10 bases and the J gene end by 6 bases; junction bases not matched to a gene: 12. This CDR3 reads CATNPRTSVAGELFF. CDR3 coding DNA: TGTGCCACCAATCCTAGGACTAGCGTTGCCGGGGAGCTGTTTTTT. Using reference TRBV28 and TRBJ2-2 for the parts outside the CDR3, the full variable domain is DVKVTQSSRYLVKRTGEKVFLECVQDMDHENMFWYRQDPGLGLRLIYFSYDVKMKEKGDIPEGYSVSREKKERFSLILESASTNQTSMYLCATNPRTSVAGELFFGEGSRLTVL.

The chain joins TRBV29-1 to TRBJ1-1; TRBD1 aligns across 9 bases. CDR3 length equals 11 residues. The trim removed 8 bases at V and 5 bases at J, leaving 3 bases unmatched. Germline lookup yields CDR1 SQVTM and CDR2 ANQGSEA. The CDR3 region is CSTGGETEAFF. The CDR3 DNA reads TGCAGCACAGGGGGCGAAACTGAAGCTTTCTTT.